This T cell receptor (beta chain) was sequenced for a study of blood T cell repertoires in COVID-19. Generated by immunoSEQ multiplex PCR, the TCRdb table keeps only in-frame clones and is missing some. The table records 340,000 or so clones, approximately 83% of them present only once. Germline loops: CDR1 SGDLS, CDR2 YYNGEE. Between the trimmed V and J ends, which lost 0 bases and 4 bases, there was a span of 14 bases. There are 16 residues in the CDR3. Participant reports of clinical history set cohort assignment. The gene calls are TRBV9 and TRBJ1-3; D is undetermined. Sequenced material: PBMCs or T cells enriched from blood (not recorded which). The TCR sequence derives from a woman between 40 and 50 years old with acute COVID-19. The CDR3 DNA reads TGTGCCAGCAGCGTAGAGGGCCGAGGGCTCGGAAACACCATATATTTT. This gives the protein CASSVEGRGLGNTIYF.